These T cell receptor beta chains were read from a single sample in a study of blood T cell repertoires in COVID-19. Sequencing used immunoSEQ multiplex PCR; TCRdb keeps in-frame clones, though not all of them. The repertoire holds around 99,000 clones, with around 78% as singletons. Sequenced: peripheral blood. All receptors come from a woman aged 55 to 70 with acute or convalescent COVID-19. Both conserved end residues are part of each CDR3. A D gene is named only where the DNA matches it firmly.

CDR3nt: TGCGCCAGCAGTGTAGCGGGAGCCTACGAGCAGTACTTC
CDR3aa: CASSVAGAYEQYF
d_gene: TRBD2
v_gene: TRBV10-2
j_gene: TRBJ2-7

CDR3nt: TGTGCCAGCAGCCGTACCGCCCGACAGACAGATACGCAGTATTTT
CDR3aa: CASSRTARQTDTQYF
d_gene: .
v_gene: TRBV11-3
j_gene: TRBJ2-3

CDR3nt: TGTGCCAGTAGTATAAATGGGGACTCCAATCAGCCCCAGCATTTT
CDR3aa: CASSINGDSNQPQHF
d_gene: .
v_gene: TRBV19
j_gene: TRBJ1-5

CDR3nt: TGTGCCAGCAACCCCGCAGGGGGAAATTCACCCCTCCACTTT
CDR3aa: CASNPAGGNSPLHF
d_gene: TRBD1
v_gene: TRBV27
j_gene: TRBJ1-6

CDR3nt: TGTGCCACCAGCCCTGGAGGTTCGGGGAACTATGGCTACACCTTC
CDR3aa: CATSPGGSGNYGYTF
d_gene: .
v_gene: TRBV15
j_gene: TRBJ1-2

CDR3nt: TGCAGTGCTAGTCAGGGTGGGGAAAAACTGTTTTTT
CDR3aa: CSASQGGEKLFF
d_gene: .
v_gene: TRBV20-1
j_gene: TRBJ1-4

CDR3nt: TGTGCCAGCTCACCACGGCGGGAGGCGAATGAGCAGTTCTTC
CDR3aa: CASSPRREANEQFF
d_gene: TRBD2
v_gene: TRBV18
j_gene: TRBJ2-1

CDR3nt: TGTGCCTGGGGGACCGGGACTTGGCCTTCACCCCTCCACTTT
CDR3aa: CAWGTGTWPSPLHF
d_gene: .
v_gene: TRBV30
j_gene: TRBJ1-6

CDR3nt: TGTGCCAGCATACCTCAGGGCGCAAGTAATGAAAAACTGTTTTTT
CDR3aa: CASIPQGASNEKLFF
d_gene: .
v_gene: TRBV28
j_gene: TRBJ1-4

CDR3nt: TGTGCCAGTCTTGCCGGGACAGGGGTAGGACTAAATGAAAAACTGTTTTTT
CDR3aa: CASLAGTGVGLNEKLFF
d_gene: TRBD1
v_gene: TRBV2
j_gene: TRBJ1-4

CDR3nt: TGTGCCAGCAGTCCAACTAGCGGGGCATACAATGAGCAGTTCTTC
CDR3aa: CASSPTSGAYNEQFF
d_gene: TRBD2
v_gene: TRBV27
j_gene: TRBJ2-1